A selection of T cell receptor beta chains follows, all from one sample in a study of blood T cell repertoires in COVID-19. Repertoires were generated with immunoSEQ multiplex PCR, while TCRdb's copy carries only in-frame clones and drops some. Here the sample spans 350,000 or so clones, more than 70% being singletons. Input material: PBMCs or T cells enriched from blood (not recorded which). The source is a woman aged 25-40 years who had been exposed to COVID-19. Each CDR3 is given with its conserved first and last residue. The D gene is left open where the match is weak. The size entry is marked missing in some rows and otherwise reads once, few, many or a size class.

few,TRBJ1-2,14,TRBV5-1,TRBD1,CASSAGTEGYGYTF,TGCGCCAGCAGCGCCGGGACAGAGGGCTATGGCTACACCTTC
-,TRBJ2-7,15,TRBV27,-,CASSLYEGSSYEQYF,TGTGCCAGCAGTTTATATGAAGGGAGCTCCTACGAGCAGTACTTC
-,TRBJ2-3,17,TRBV13,TRBD2,CASSLGTRGRSTDTQYF,TGTGCCAGCAGCTTAGGAACCCGCGGGAGGAGCACAGATACGCAGTATTTT
-,TRBJ2-7,13,TRBV19,-,CASSIRDSYEQYF,TGTGCCAGTAGTATCCGAGACAGCTACGAGCAGTACTTC
-,TRBJ1-4,14,TRBV19,TRBD1,CASSIGTGDEKLFF,TGTGCCAGTAGTATTGGGACAGGGGATGAAAAACTGTTTTTT
-,TRBJ1-2,13,TRBV7-9,-,CASSLAQTYGYTF,TGTGCCAGCAGCTTAGCCCAGACTTATGGCTACACCTTC
-,TRBJ2-3,16,TRBV19,TRBD1,CASSADRGVGTDTQYF,TGTGCCAGTAGTGCCGACAGGGGAGTAGGGACAGATACGCAGTATTTT
once,TRBJ2-1,15,TRBV7-6,TRBD2,CASSFGGRSLGEQFF,TGTGCCAGCAGCTTTGGCGGGAGGTCCTTGGGTGAGCAGTTCTTC
-,TRBJ2-1,15,TRBV5-6,-,CASSFSGKSYNEQFF,TGTGCCAGCAGCTTCTCGGGGAAATCCTACAATGAGCAGTTCTTC
-,TRBJ1-2,15,TRBV28,TRBD1,CASRSTGTENYGYTF,TGTGCCAGCAGATCAACCGGGACAGAAAACTATGGCTACACCTTC
few,TRBJ1-6,13,TRBV10-3,TRBD1,CAISGTADSPLHF,TGTGCCATCAGCGGGACAGCCGATTCACCCCTCCACTTT
-,TRBJ2-7,14,TRBV30,-,CAWSGREWSYEQYF,TGTGCCTGGAGTGGTCGGGAGTGGTCCTACGAGCAGTACTTC
once,TRBJ2-1,15,TRBV5-1,TRBD2,CASSLAAGVDNEQFF,TGCGCCAGCAGCTTGGCGGCGGGAGTTGACAATGAGCAGTTCTTC
-,TRBJ1-5,14,TRBV6-5,-,CASSRGSFNQPQHF,TGTGCCAGCAGTAGAGGCAGTTTCAATCAGCCCCAGCATTTT
-,TRBJ2-5,15,TRBV5-1,TRBD1,CASSLGDRDQETQYF,TGCGCCAGCAGCTTGGGGGACAGGGACCAAGAGACCCAGTACTTC
-,TRBJ2-5,17,TRBV19,TRBD2,CASSIEASGRARETQYF,TGTGCCAGTAGTATAGAGGCTAGCGGGAGGGCCCGAGAGACCCAGTACTTC
-,TRBJ2-5,14,TRBV6-5,-,CASSYRTDQETQYF,TGTGCCAGCAGTTACCGGACAGATCAAGAGACCCAGTACTTC
-,TRBJ2-3,13,TRBV3-1/TRBV3-2,-,CASSQQSTDTQYF,TGTGCCAGCAGCCAGCAGAGCACAGATACGCAGTATTTT
-,TRBJ1-2,16,TRBV7-2,TRBD1,CASSTGQGFISYGYTF,TGTGCCAGCAGCACCGGACAGGGATTCATCTCCTATGGCTACACCTTC
-,TRBJ2-1,14,TRBV6-5,-,CASIRADSYNEQFF,TGTGCCAGCATCCGAGCGGACTCCTACAATGAGCAGTTCTTC
-,TRBJ2-1,16,TRBV24-1,TRBD2,CATSDLSGGSYNEQFF,TGTGCCACCAGTGACCTATCGGGGGGCTCCTACAATGAGCAGTTCTTC
-,TRBJ2-5,14,TRBV7-2,-,CASSLVTRVETQYF,TGTGCCAGCAGCTTAGTAACCAGGGTAGAGACCCAGTACTTC
-,TRBJ2-3,15,TRBV30,-,CAWSVTRAAADTQYF,TGTGCCTGGAGTGTAACCAGGGCTGCGGCAGATACGCAGTATTTT
-,TRBJ2-4,16,TRBV9,-,CASSDRSGPLPSIQYF,TGTGCCAGCAGCGATCGGTCTGGGCCACTTCCGAGCATTCAGTACTTC
-,TRBJ2-1,13,TRBV6-5,TRBD1,CASSYSWTGEQFF,TGTGCCAGCAGTTACTCGTGGACAGGGGAGCAGTTCTTC
-,TRBJ1-1,13,TRBV27,-,CASSLRENTEAFF,TGTGCCAGCAGTTTGAGGGAGAACACTGAAGCTTTCTTT
-,TRBJ2-7,15,TRBV6-5,TRBD1,CASRVQGAGPYEQYF,TGTGCCAGCAGGGTACAGGGGGCAGGGCCCTACGAGCAGTACTTC
-,TRBJ2-3,17,TRBV6-4,TRBD2,CASSDNALAARTDTQYF,TGTGCCAGCAGTGACAACGCACTAGCGGCGCGCACAGATACGCAGTATTTT
-,TRBJ1-2,13,TRBV29-1,TRBD1,CSVGGGQWYGYTF,TGCAGCGTTGGAGGGGGACAGTGGTATGGCTACACCTTC
-,TRBJ1-2,17,TRBV2,TRBD1,CASSFPGQGSFGYGYTF,TGTGCCAGCAGTTTCCCGGGACAGGGATCTTTTGGCTATGGCTACACCTTC
once,TRBJ1-5,13,TRBV24-1,-,CATSDGQGQPQHF,TGTGCCACCAGTGATGGTCAGGGGCAGCCCCAGCATTTT
-,TRBJ2-7,15,TRBV4-2,-,CASSHDGGGGYEQYF,TGTGCCAGCAGCCATGATGGGGGCGGGGGCTACGAGCAGTACTTC
-,TRBJ2-7,14,TRBV30,TRBD2,CAWSPLAGGGEQYF,TGTGCCTGGAGTCCTCTAGCGGGAGGGGGAGAGCAGTACTTC
-,TRBJ2-1,14,TRBV5-1,TRBD2,CASRLAGGDNEQFF,TGCGCCAGCAGATTAGCGGGAGGGGACAATGAGCAGTTCTTC
-,TRBJ2-7,19,TRBV24-1,TRBD2,CATSDTRTSGSEGEDEQYF,TGTGCCACCAGTGATACCCGGACTAGCGGGAGTGAAGGTGAGGACGAGCAGTACTTC
-,TRBJ1-6,14,TRBV3-1/TRBV3-2,-,CASSQDSAGMALHF,TGTGCCAGCAGCCAAGATTCGGCAGGTATGGCCCTCCACTTT
-,TRBJ2-2,16,TRBV30,TRBD2,CAWGGLAGANTGELFF,TGTGCCTGGGGAGGACTAGCGGGGGCGAACACCGGGGAGCTGTTTTTT
-,TRBJ2-1,18,TRBV7-8,TRBD1,CASSPDPGQGTSYNEQFF,TGTGCCAGCAGCCCAGACCCGGGACAGGGGACCTCCTACAATGAGCAGTTCTTC
-,TRBJ2-2,17,TRBV15,-,CATSRDYARANTGELFF,TGTGCCACCAGCAGAGATTACGCACGGGCGAACACCGGGGAGCTGTTTTTT
-,TRBJ1-3,20,TRBV18,TRBD1,CASSPPGDWDSGYSGNTIYF,TGTGCCAGCTCACCACCGGGAGATTGGGACAGTGGATATTCTGGAAACACCATATATTTT
few,TRBJ2-1,14,TRBV7-3,TRBD2,CASSPTGLDPEQFF,TGTGCCAGCAGCCCGACGGGACTAGATCCTGAGCAGTTCTTC
once,TRBJ1-2,15,TRBV7-9,-,CASSLGRGTTYGYTF,TGTGCCAGCAGCTTAGGGCGGGGGACGACCTATGGCTACACCTTC
-,TRBJ2-2,17,TRBV19,TRBD2,CASSRGLAGIGTGELFF,TGTGCCAGTAGTAGGGGACTAGCGGGTATAGGCACCGGGGAGCTGTTTTTT
-,TRBJ2-1,13,TRBV3-1/TRBV3-2,-,CASSQDPYNEQFF,TGTGCCAGCAGCCAAGATCCGTACAATGAGCAGTTCTTC
-,TRBJ2-1,11,TRBV28,-,CASSLYNEQFF,TGTGCCAGCAGCCTCTACAATGAGCAGTTCTTC
few,TRBJ1-1,17,TRBV9,TRBD1,CASSVSGQGDWNTEAFF,TGTGCCAGCAGCGTCTCGGGACAGGGAGATTGGAACACTGAAGCTTTCTTT
few,TRBJ1-1,15,TRBV24-1,TRBD1,CATSRQGAESTEAFF,TGTGCCACCAGTAGGCAGGGGGCGGAGAGCACTGAAGCTTTCTTT
-,TRBJ2-5,16,TRBV6-1,TRBD2,CASSELGLAGQETQYF,TGTGCCAGCAGCGAACTCGGACTAGCGGGCCAAGAGACCCAGTACTTC
-,TRBJ2-1,16,TRBV5-1,TRBD2,CASREGLAAGGNEQFF,TGCGCCAGCAGGGAGGGACTAGCGGCCGGAGGGAATGAGCAGTTCTTC
once,TRBJ2-7,19,TRBV5-1,TRBD2,CASSSHGSTIAGDPYEQYF,TGCGCCAGCAGCTCCCACGGGTCTACTATAGCGGGAGATCCCTACGAGCAGTACTTC
-,TRBJ2-6,18,TRBV5-5,TRBD1,CASTPTGTGDSGANVLTF,TGTGCCAGCACCCCCACCGGGACAGGGGACTCTGGGGCCAACGTCCTGACTTTC
-,TRBJ2-1,15,TRBV5-1,-,CASSRTDPSYNEQFF,TGCGCCAGCAGCCGCACAGATCCTTCCTACAATGAGCAGTTCTTC